These 14 T cell receptor beta chains were sequenced from one sample in a study of cytomegalovirus exposure and HLA in healthy donors. A multiplex PCR was run with 60 Vbeta primers and 13 Jbeta primers. Assay used: immunoSEQ multiplex PCR; TCRdb lists only in-frame clones, some missing. Among under 200,000 clones, over 65% were seen once, and the ten largest hold about 2.4%. Sequences were obtained from PBMCs. Source of these receptors: a man between 60 and 75 years old in good health and CMV-seronegative.

The chain joins TRBV12-5 to TRBJ1-5; D is unclear. Looked up from germline, CDR1 is LGHNT and CDR2 is FRNRAP. The CDR3 extends over 14 amino acids. V was pared by 2 bases and J by 2 bases, with 7 bases between. The chain's CDR3 is CASGLTVGNQPQHF. CDR3 DNA: TGTGCTAGTGGTTTGACAGTGGGCAATCAGCCCCAGCATTTT. Looking up the rest from reference TRBV12-5 and TRBJ1-5 gives the full variable domain: DARVTQTPRHKVTEMGQEVTMRCQPILGHNTVFWYRQTMMQGLELLAYFRNRAPLDDSGMPKDRFSAEMPDATLATLKIQPSEPRDSAVYFCASGLTVGNQPQHFGDGTRLSIL.

This clone was picked up a small number of times. This chain uses TRBV6-5 with TRBJ1-2; D uncertain. Germline V gene lookup returns CDR1 MNHEY and CDR2 SVGAGI. This CDR3 has 14 residues. Trimming took 0 bases from V and 0 from J, leaving 5 bases between them. CDR3 region: CASSYSPANYGYTF. As DNA, the CDR3 is TGTGCCAGCAGTTACTCTCCGGCTAACTATGGCTACACCTTC.

V gene TRBV19 combines with J gene TRBJ1-2; 8 bases agree with TRBD1. This CDR3 spans 15 amino acids. V trimming: 3 bases; J trimming: 3 bases; junction bases outside the gene matches: 6. Germline V gene lookup returns CDR1 LNHDA and CDR2 SQIVND (reference sequence). The CDR3 DNA reads as TGTGCCAGTAGTATTCCAGGGGGCAGCGACTATGGCTACACCTTC. Residues: CASSIPGGSDYGYTF.

The V call is TRBV6-1, the J call TRBJ1-1; no clear D gene. The CDR3 runs 11 residues. Trimming removed 7 bases from V and 3 bases from J, with 6 bases in between. The germline V gene has CDR1 MNHNS and CDR2 SASEGT. The CDR3 sequence: CASNPYTEAFF. CDR3 coding DNA: TGTGCCAGCAATCCGTACACTGAAGCTTTCTTT.

The chain has TRBV5-1 and TRBJ2-1; 7 bases align to TRBD2. The CDR3 is 12 amino acids. Germline CDR1 is SGHRS and CDR2 is YFSETQ. V lost 2 bases, J lost 7 bases, and 0 bases stayed unmatched. The CDR3 DNA is TGCGCCAGCAGCTTTAGCGGGAATGAGCAGTTCTTC. Protein: CASSFSGNEQFF.

The V and J genes are TRBV7-9 and TRBJ2-1, with TRBD2 matching over 7 bases. Germline V lookup: CDR1 SEHNR, CDR2 FQNEAQ (reference sequence). The V and J ends lost 3 bases and 7 bases, in that order; junction bases with no gene match: 9. The CDR3 is 15 amino acids. The CDR3 DNA reads as TGTGCCAGCAGCTTCGGCGGGGGTCCTGCTAATGAGCAGTTCTTC. As protein: CASSFGGGPANEQFF.

The genes are TRBV5-4 and TRBJ2-7, with D perhaps TRBD1 (6 bases). This CDR3 spans 14 amino acids. Trimming left V 0 bases short and J 3 bases short, with 10 bases between. Germline assignment: CDR1 SGHNT and CDR2 YYREEE (reference sequence). The CDR3 region has the DNA TGTGCCAGCAGCTTGGGACAGGAAGGCTACGAGCAGTACTTC. It codes for CASSLGQEGYEQYF.

In this sample, this clone turned up a few times. The same CDR3 can be traced to other DNA sequences in this sample. The chain joins TRBV5-1 to TRBJ1-1; TRBD1 matches at 10 bases. After removal of 4 bases from V and 5 bases from J, the junction contained 8 bases not matched to a gene. The CDR3 consists of 15 residues. In germline, CDR1 is SGHRS, CDR2 YFSETQ. The CDR3 sequence: CASSLGQGGNTEAFF. In DNA, the CDR3 is TGCGCCAGCAGCCTCGGACAGGGGGGAAATACTGAAGCTTTCTTT.

The chain is built from TRBV18 and TRBJ1-1; 7 bases are a match to TRBD1. Germline V CDR1 and CDR2: KGHSH, LQKENI. With 3 bases clipped from V and 4 bases from J, the junction kept 8 bases outside the gene matches. The CDR3 is 15 residues long. CDR3 nucleotides: TGTGCCAGCTCACCTCTAGACAGGGTGTTCACTGAAGCTTTCTTT. Translated: CASSPLDRVFTEAFF.

This clone showed up just once. The chain recombines TRBV12-5 with TRBJ2-5, with 8 bases identical to TRBD1. V trimming: 2 bases; J trimming: 5 bases; junction bases outside the gene matches: 16. Germline V CDR1 and CDR2: LGHNT, FRNRAP. CDR3 size: 18 residues. The CDR3 here is CASGLPTPRRGRRETQYF. CDR3 sequence (DNA): TGTGCTAGTGGTTTGCCAACCCCCCGCAGGGGGCGCAGGGAGACCCAGTACTTC.

This chain uses TRBV19 with TRBJ1-3; D is ambiguous. CDR3 size: 17 residues. In germline, CDR1 is LNHDA, CDR2 SQIVND (reference sequence). Trimming took off 5 bases at V and 0 bases at J, with 17 bases between the two ends. The chain's CDR3 is CASSSQVTRLSGNTIYF. The CDR3 region has the DNA TGTGCCAGTAGTTCGCAGGTAACGCGCCTCTCTGGAAACACCATATATTTT.

This chain links TRBV19 with TRBJ2-7; no definite D call. Germline CDR1 and CDR2: LNHDA and SQIVND (reference sequence). The CDR3 contains 13 residues. With 0 bases removed from V and 3 bases from J, the gap between germline ends came to 6 bases. The CDR3: CASSIDGYYEQYF. The CDR3 nucleotides read TGTGCCAGTAGTATAGACGGGTACTACGAGCAGTACTTC.

V and J are TRBV19 and TRBJ2-7; weak D call: TRBD1 (6 bases). V gave up 8 bases and J gave up 3 bases, with 14 bases separating them. Germline V gene sequence: CDR1 LNHDA, CDR2 SQIVND (reference sequence). The CDR3 totals 13 residues. Written as DNA, the CDR3 is TGTGCCAGTCAGGGGCGCGGGCTCTACGAGCAGTACTTC. Translating gives CASQGRGLYEQYF.

This chain links TRBV4-1 with TRBJ1-1, with TRBD1 matching 7 bases. From germline, CDR1 is MGHRA and CDR2 YSYEKL. Trimming cost V 3 bases and J 0 bases; bases outside gene matches: 4. This CDR3 has 15 amino acids. CDR3 sequence reads: CASSHLDRVNTEAFF. CDR3 DNA: TGCGCCAGCAGCCACCTTGACAGGGTGAACACTGAAGCTTTCTTT.